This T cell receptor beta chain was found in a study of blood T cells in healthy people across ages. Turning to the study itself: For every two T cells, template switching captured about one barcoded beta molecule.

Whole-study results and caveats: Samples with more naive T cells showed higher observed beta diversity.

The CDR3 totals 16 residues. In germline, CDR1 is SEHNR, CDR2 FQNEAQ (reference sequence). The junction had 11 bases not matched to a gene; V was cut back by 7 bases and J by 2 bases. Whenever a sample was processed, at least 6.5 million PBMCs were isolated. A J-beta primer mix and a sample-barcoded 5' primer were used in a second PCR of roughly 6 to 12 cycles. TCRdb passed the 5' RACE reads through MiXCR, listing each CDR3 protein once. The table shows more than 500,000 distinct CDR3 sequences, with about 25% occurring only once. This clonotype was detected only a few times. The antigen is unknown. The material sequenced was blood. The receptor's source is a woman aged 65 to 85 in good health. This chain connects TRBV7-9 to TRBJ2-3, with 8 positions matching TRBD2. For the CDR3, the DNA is TGTGCCAGCATCGAAGGAGAGACTAGCGCCACAGATACGCAGTATTTT. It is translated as CASIEGETSATDTQYF. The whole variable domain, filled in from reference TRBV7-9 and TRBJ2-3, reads DTGVSQNPRHKITKRGQNVTFRCDPISEHNRLYWYRQTLGQGPEFLTYFQNEAQLEKSRLLSDRFSAERPKGSFSTLEIQRTEQGDSAMYLCASIEGETSATDTQYFGPGTRLTVL.